These 6 T cell receptor beta chains originate from one sample sequenced in a study of cytomegalovirus exposure and HLA in healthy donors. PCR used 60 Vbeta primers and 13 Jbeta primers. Assay used: immunoSEQ multiplex PCR; TCRdb lists only in-frame clones, some missing. The table lists over 50,000 clones, about four fifths of them singletons. Input material: PBMCs. The origin of the receptors is a man aged 35-49 years in good health and CMV-seronegative.

This clone was seen only a few times. A junction boundary mismatches the germline segment, possibly from a read error. This chain uses TRBV5-1 with TRBJ2-3; D may be TRBD1 (5 bases). Looked up from germline, CDR1 is SGHRS and CDR2 is YFSETQ. The CDR3 length is 11 residues. This CDR3 is CASGLGDRQYF. The CDR3 nucleotides read TGCGCCAGCGGCTTAGGAGACAGGCAGTATTTT. Together with reference TRBV5-1 and TRBJ2-3, the CDR3 gives the full variable domain: KAGVTQTPRYLIKTRGQQVTLSCSPISGHRSVSWYQQTPGQGLQFLFEYFSETQRNKGNFPGRFSGRQFSNSRSEMNVSTLELGDSALYLCASGLGDRQYFGPGTRLTVL.

The chain joins TRBV28 to TRBJ2-5; D might be TRBD1 (6 bases). V gave up 7 bases and J gave up 2 bases, with 11 bases separating them. CDR1 is MDHEN, CDR2 SYDVKM, per germline. The CDR3 runs to 13 residues. CDR3 coding DNA: TGTGCCAGCAAGAGACAGGTTCAAGAGACCCAGTACTTC. Protein: CASKRQVQETQYF.

This clone was observed a handful of times. The rearrangement joins TRBV6-1 to TRBJ1-5, with D maybe TRBD1 (6 bases). The CDR3 runs to 15 residues. Trimming pared 7 bases from V and 6 bases from J, leaving 19 bases between. CDR1 is MNHNS and CDR2 is SASEGT in the germline V gene. The CDR3 is CASILVRGVGQPQHF. DNA of the CDR3: TGTGCCAGCATTTTAGTCAGGGGAGTCGGTCAGCCCCAGCATTTT.

This clone was observed a few times. The chain carries TRBV10-1 and TRBJ2-7, with TRBD1 matching 11 bases. The CDR3 covers 17 residues. CDR1 WNHNN and CDR2 SYGVQD come from the germline V gene (reference sequence). Trimming at V came to 8 bases and at J to 2 bases, leaving 14 bases not matched to a gene. The DNA for the CDR3 is TGCGCCAGCGGGACCCGGGACAGGGGGTTAAAGACCTACGAGCAGTACTTC. Protein sequence: CASGTRDRGLKTYEQYF.

The chain uses TRBV27 and TRBJ2-3, with TRBD1 as a possible D gene (5 bases). Between the trimmed V and J ends, which lost 4 bases and 8 bases, there was a span of 22 bases. Germline CDR1 and CDR2: MNHEY and SMNVEV (reference sequence). The CDR3 has 16 amino acids. CDR3 sequence (DNA): TGTGCCAGCAGTTCGCACAACAATAATTTTCAGGGTACGCAGTATTTT. This sequence encodes CASSSHNNNFQGTQYF.

This chain links TRBV11-2 with TRBJ1-1, with D hard to call. V lost 4 bases to trimming and J lost 2 bases, with 8 bases between them. The CDR3 is made up of 13 amino acids. The germline CDR1 and CDR2 sequences are SGHAT and FQNNGV. CDR3 in amino acids: CASSSRDNTEAFF. DNA of the CDR3: TGTGCCAGCAGCTCCCGGGATAACACTGAAGCTTTCTTT.